This is a list of T cell receptor beta chains from one sample in a study of early T cells in non-severe SARS-CoV-2 infection. TCRdb reanalysed the 5' RACE reads using MiXCR and keeps one entry per CDR3 protein. The table shows tens of thousands of distinct CDR3 sequences, with about 10% occurring only once. The source material was whole blood. The receptors originated from an adult who was a healthcare worker with PCR-confirmed SARS-CoV-2 infection or an uninfected control (not recorded which). Both conserved end residues are part of each CDR3. The D gene is left open where the match is weak. The size field is filled for only some rows; it gives once, few, many or a size class.

TRBJ2-1,TRBV12-3/TRBV12-4,TRBD2,.,TGTGCCAGCAGTCCCTCAGCCCTAGCGGGGGTAAGCGATGAGCAGTTCTTC,CASSPSALAGVSDEQFF
TRBJ2-7,TRBV28,TRBD2,.,TGTGCCAGCAGGTCCGGGACTAGCGTGCGCGAGCAGTACTTC,CASRSGTSVREQYF
TRBJ2-3,TRBV24-1,TRBD2,many,TGTGCCACCAGTGGGGGCACTAGCGGAACTAGCACAGATACGCAGTATTTT,CATSGGTSGTSTDTQYF
TRBJ1-2,TRBV11-2,.,few,TGTGCCAGCAGCGCTGAGACCTATGGCTACACCTTC,CASSAETYGYTF
TRBJ1-3,TRBV11-2,.,many,TGTGCCAGTCGAAGGGCTGCTCCCTCTGGAAACACCATATATTTT,CASRRAAPSGNTIYF
TRBJ2-3,TRBV3-1,TRBD2,.,TGTGCCAGCAGCCAAGTGTCTAGCGGGGGCACAGATACGCAGTATTTT,CASSQVSSGGTDTQYF
TRBJ2-3,TRBV29-1,.,.,TGCAGCGTTAATCGAGGGACGGACGATACGCAGTATTTT,CSVNRGTDDTQYF
TRBJ1-2,TRBV10-3,TRBD1,many,TGTGCCATCAGTGATGGGACAGGAACTTCCTATGGCTACACCTTC,CAISDGTGTSYGYTF
TRBJ2-1,TRBV4-1,.,.,TGCGCCAGCAGCCAAGATTATAGCATTGCCTACAATGAGCAGTTCTTC,CASSQDYSIAYNEQFF
TRBJ1-5,TRBV7-9,.,.,TGTGCCAGCAGCACGGGGGGACCCAGCAATCAGCCCCAGCATTTT,CASSTGGPSNQPQHF
TRBJ2-5,TRBV5-1,TRBD2,many,TGCGCCAGCAGCTTGTCGGGGGGCCAAGAGACCCAGTACTTC,CASSLSGGQETQYF
TRBJ2-1,TRBV29-1,TRBD1,.,TGCAGCGTTGAAACAGGGGGCGACCAGTTCTTC,CSVETGGDQFF
TRBJ2-1,TRBV20-1,.,medium-sized,TGCAGTGCTAGAGCTTTGGGCCCAGGGGATGAGCAGTTCTTC,CSARALGPGDEQFF
TRBJ2-1,TRBV11-1,TRBD1,.,TGTGCCAGCAGCTTAGGAGGGGGCGCGGAACAGTTCTTC,CASSLGGGAEQFF
TRBJ1-1,TRBV5-4,.,few,TGTGCCACTGGGGGGTGGAGGACTGAAGCTTTCTTT,CATGGWRTEAFF
TRBJ2-3,TRBV2,TRBD2,.,TGTGCCAGTTGGACTAGCGGGAGGATGGATACGCAGTATTTT,CASWTSGRMDTQYF
TRBJ2-1,TRBV11-2,TRBD2,many,TGTGCCAGCAGCTTAGTCGGGGGGGCCGGTGAGCAGTTCTTC,CASSLVGGAGEQFF
TRBJ2-7,TRBV7-9,TRBD2,many,TGTGCCAGCAGCTCTCTAGCGGACTCCTACGAGCAGTACTTC,CASSSLADSYEQYF
TRBJ1-1,TRBV7-3,.,once,TGTGCCAGCAAGCCTTCAGGGACCACTGAAGCTTTCTTT,CASKPSGTTEAFF
TRBJ2-6,TRBV7-3,.,many,TGTGCCAGCAGCTTAGGTGGTGCTGGGGCCAACGTCCTGACTTTC,CASSLGGAGANVLTF
TRBJ1-3,TRBV20-1,.,many,TGCAGTGCTACAATGAGGAGCTCTGGAAACACCATATATTTT,CSATMRSSGNTIYF
TRBJ2-7,TRBV4-2,TRBD2,few,TGTGCCAGCAGCCAGCTCACTAGCGGGGGACCCTACGAGCAGTACTTC,CASSQLTSGGPYEQYF